This TCR beta chain comes out of a study of tumor-infiltrating lymphocytes in glioblastoma multiforme. TCRB libraries came from RNA via three nested multiplex PCR rounds. TCRdb re-called the multiplex PCR reads with MiXCR, one entry per CDR3 protein. The sample holds about 12,000 distinct CDR3 sequences, 60% to 65% seen once. This CDR3 has 18 residues. The trim removed 1 base at V and 7 bases at J, leaving 13 bases unmatched. Germline V gene data show CDR1 as SGHAT and CDR2 as FQNNGV. The receptor's source is a male donor with glioblastoma. Sequences were obtained from brain tumor tissue. This chain links TRBV11-2 with TRBJ2-1; TRBD2 matches 10 bases. Written as DNA, the CDR3 is TGTGCCAGCAGCTTAGTTTTTCGGGCTAGCGGGAGTTTAAATGAGCAGTTCTTC. Encoded protein: CASSLVFRASGSLNEQFF.